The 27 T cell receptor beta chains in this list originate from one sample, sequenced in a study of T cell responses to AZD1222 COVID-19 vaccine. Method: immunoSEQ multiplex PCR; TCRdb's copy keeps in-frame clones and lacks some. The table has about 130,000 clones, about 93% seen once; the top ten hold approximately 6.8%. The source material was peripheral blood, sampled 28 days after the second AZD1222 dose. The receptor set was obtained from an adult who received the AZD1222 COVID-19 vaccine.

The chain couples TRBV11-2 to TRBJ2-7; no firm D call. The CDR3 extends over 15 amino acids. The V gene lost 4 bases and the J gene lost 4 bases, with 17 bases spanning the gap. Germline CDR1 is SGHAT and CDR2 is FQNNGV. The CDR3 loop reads CASSSPGFVWYEQYF. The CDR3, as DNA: TGTGCCAGCAGCTCACCCGGTTTCGTATGGTACGAGCAGTACTTC.

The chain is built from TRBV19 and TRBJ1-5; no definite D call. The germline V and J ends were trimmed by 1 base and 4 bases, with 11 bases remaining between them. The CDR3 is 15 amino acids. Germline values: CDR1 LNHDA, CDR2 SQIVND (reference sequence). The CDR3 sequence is CASSIGRAANQPQHF. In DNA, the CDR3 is TGTGCCAGTAGTATAGGCCGGGCAGCTAATCAGCCCCAGCATTTT.

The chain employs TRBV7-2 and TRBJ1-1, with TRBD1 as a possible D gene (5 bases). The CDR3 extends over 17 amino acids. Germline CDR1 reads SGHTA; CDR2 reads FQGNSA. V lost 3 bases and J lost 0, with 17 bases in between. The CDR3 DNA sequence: TGTGCCAGCAGCTTTTCGGGCAGGGCGGGGATGAACACTGAAGCTTTCTTT. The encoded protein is CASSFSGRAGMNTEAFF.

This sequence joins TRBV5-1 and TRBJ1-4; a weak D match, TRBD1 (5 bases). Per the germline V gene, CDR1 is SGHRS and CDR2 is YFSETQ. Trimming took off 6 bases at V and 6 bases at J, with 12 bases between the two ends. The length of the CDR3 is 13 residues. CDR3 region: CASTQGRDEKLFF. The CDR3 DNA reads TGCGCCAGCACGCAGGGACGGGATGAAAAACTGTTTTTT.

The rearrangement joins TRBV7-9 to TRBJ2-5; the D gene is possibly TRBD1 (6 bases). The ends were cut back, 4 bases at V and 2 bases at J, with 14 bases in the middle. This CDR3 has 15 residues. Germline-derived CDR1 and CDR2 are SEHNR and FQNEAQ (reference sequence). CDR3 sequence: CASSSGRQAQETQYF. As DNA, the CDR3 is TGTGCCAGCAGCTCAGGGAGACAGGCACAAGAGACCCAGTACTTC.

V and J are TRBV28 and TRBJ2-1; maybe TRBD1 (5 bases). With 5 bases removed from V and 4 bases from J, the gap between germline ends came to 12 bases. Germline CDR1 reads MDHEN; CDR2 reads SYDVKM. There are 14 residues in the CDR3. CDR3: CASSPGIDYNEQFF. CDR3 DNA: TGTGCCAGCAGTCCAGGGATCGATTACAATGAGCAGTTCTTC.

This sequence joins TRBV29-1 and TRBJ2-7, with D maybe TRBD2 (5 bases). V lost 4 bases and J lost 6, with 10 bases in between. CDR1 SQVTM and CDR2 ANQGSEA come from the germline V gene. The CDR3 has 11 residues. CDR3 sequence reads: CSVGAGGEQYF. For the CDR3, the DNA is TGCAGCGTTGGGGCAGGAGGCGAGCAGTACTTC.

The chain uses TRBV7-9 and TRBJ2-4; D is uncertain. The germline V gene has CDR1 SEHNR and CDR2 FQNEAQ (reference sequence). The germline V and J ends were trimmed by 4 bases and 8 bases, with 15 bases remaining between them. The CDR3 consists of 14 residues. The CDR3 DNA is TGTGCCAGCAGCTCCGACACCTACTCCGACATTCAGTACTTC. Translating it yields CASSSDTYSDIQYF.

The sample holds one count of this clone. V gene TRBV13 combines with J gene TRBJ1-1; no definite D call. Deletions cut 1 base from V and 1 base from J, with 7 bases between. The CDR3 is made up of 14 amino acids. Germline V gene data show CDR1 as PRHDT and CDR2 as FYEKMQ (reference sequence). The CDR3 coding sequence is TGTGCCAGCAGCTTAGAGAATGAGAACACTGAAGCTTTCTTT. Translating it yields CASSLENENTEAFF.

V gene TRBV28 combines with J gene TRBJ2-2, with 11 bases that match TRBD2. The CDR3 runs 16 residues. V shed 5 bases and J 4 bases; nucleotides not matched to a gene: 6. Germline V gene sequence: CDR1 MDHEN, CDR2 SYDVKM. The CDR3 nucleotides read TGTGCCAGCAGTGTAGCGGGGGGGGTCGGCACCGGGGAGCTGTTTTTT. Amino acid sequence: CASSVAGGVGTGELFF.

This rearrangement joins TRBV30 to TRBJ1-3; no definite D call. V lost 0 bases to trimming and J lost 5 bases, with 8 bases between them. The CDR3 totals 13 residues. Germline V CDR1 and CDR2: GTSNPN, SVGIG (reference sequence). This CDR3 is CAWSVQDRNTIYF. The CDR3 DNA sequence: TGTGCCTGGAGTGTACAAGATCGAAACACCATATATTTT.

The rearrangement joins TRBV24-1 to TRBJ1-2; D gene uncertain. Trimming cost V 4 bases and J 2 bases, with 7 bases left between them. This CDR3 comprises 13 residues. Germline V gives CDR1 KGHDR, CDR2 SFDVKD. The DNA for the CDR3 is TGTGCCACCAGTGAAGGCTGGAACTATGGCTACACCTTC. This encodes CATSEGWNYGYTF.

CDR3 in DNA: TGTGCCAGCAGTGAACAGGACATTAGAGAAAAACTGTTTTTT. Translated: CASSEQDIREKLFF. This chain uses TRBV2 with TRBJ1-4, with D maybe TRBD1 (5 bases). V was pared by 2 bases and J by 8 bases, with 12 bases between. The CDR3 consists of 14 residues. The germline V gene has CDR1 SNHLY and CDR2 FYNNEI.

CDR3 sequence (DNA): TGTGCCAGCAGCCCCTACAGGGGTGAGCAGTTCTTC. Translating gives CASSPYRGEQFF. This chain uses TRBV5-6 with TRBJ2-1, with TRBD1 matching 7 bases. The CDR3 totals 12 residues. Germline V CDR1 and CDR2: SGHDT, YYEEEE. V dropped 4 bases and J dropped 9; count of bases not matched to a gene: 4.

The CDR3 nucleotides read TGTGCCATCAGGCTCCCGGGACAGGGTTTAGGCTACACCTTC. Its translation is CAIRLPGQGLGYTF. This sequence joins TRBV10-3 and TRBJ1-2; TRBD1 matches 9 bases. CDR3 length: 14 amino acids. CDR1 is ENHRY, CDR2 SYGVKD, per germline. The V and J ends lost 6 bases and 8 bases, in that order; junction bases with no gene match: 10.

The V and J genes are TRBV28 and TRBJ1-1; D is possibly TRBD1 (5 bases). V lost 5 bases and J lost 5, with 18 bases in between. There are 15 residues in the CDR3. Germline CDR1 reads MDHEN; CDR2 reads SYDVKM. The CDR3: CASSPWDLKGTEAFF. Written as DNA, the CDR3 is TGTGCCAGCAGTCCTTGGGACTTGAAGGGGACTGAAGCTTTCTTT.

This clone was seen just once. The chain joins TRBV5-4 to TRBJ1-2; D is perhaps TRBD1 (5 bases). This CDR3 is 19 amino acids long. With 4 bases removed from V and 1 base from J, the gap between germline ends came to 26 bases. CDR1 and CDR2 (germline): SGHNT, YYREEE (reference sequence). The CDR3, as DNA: TGTGCCAGCAGCCCACTACCCCCCGGCGGAAAGGGGAATAACTATGGCTACACCTTC. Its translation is CASSPLPPGGKGNNYGYTF.

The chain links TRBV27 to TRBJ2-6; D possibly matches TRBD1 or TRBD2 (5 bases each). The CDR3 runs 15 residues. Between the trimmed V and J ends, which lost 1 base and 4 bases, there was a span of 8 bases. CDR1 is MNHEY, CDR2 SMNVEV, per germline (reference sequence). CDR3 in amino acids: CASSLWGSGANVLTF. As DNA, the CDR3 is TGTGCCAGCAGTTTATGGGGGTCCGGGGCCAACGTCCTGACTTTC.

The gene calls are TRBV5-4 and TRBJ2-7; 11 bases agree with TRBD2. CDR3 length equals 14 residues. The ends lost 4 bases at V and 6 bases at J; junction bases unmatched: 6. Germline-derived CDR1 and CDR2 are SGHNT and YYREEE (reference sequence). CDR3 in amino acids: CASSLAGGSAEQYF. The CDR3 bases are TGTGCCAGCAGCCTAGCGGGGGGCTCGGCCGAGCAGTACTTC.

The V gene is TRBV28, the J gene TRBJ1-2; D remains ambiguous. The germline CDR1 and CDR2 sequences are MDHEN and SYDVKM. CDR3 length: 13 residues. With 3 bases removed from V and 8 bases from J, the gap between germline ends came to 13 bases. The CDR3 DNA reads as TGTGCCAGCAGTTTCCTTCAAGGCTACGGCTACACCTTC. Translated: CASSFLQGYGYTF.

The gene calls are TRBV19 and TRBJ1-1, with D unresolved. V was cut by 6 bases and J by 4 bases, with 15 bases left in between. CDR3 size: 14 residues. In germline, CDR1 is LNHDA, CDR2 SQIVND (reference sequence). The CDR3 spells CASSPYEGATEAFF. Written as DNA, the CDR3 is TGTGCCAGTAGCCCCTATGAGGGTGCCACTGAAGCTTTCTTT.

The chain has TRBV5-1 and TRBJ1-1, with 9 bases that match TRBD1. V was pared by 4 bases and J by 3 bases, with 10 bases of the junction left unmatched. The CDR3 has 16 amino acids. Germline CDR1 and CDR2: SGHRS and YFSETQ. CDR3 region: CASSRTGGAGYTEAFF. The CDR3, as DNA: TGCGCCAGCAGCAGAACAGGGGGCGCGGGGTACACTGAAGCTTTCTTT.

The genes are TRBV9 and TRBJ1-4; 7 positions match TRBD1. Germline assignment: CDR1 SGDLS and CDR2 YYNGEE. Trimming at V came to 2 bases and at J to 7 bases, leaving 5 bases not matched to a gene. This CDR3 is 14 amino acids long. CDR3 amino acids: CASSVRGRGEKLFF. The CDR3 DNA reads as TGTGCCAGCAGCGTCAGGGGGAGAGGTGAAAAACTGTTTTTT.

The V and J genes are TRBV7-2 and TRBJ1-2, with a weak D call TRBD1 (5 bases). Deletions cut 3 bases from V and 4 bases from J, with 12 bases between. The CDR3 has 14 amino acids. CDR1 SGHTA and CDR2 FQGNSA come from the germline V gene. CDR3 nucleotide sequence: TGTGCCAGCAGCTTTCAGGGACTCAGCTATGGCTACACCTTC. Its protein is CASSFQGLSYGYTF.

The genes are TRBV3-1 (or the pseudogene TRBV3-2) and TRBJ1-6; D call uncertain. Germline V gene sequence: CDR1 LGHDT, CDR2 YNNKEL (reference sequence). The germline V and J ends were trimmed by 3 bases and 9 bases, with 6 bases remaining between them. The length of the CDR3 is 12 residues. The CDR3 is CASSQEGSPLHF. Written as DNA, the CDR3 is TGTGCCAGCAGCCAGGAAGGTTCACCCCTCCACTTT.

CDR3 coding DNA: TGTGCCAGCAGCTACGACAGGGGTGGCCAGCCCCAGCATTTT. Amino acid sequence: CASSYDRGGQPQHF. The chain links TRBV7-2 to TRBJ1-5; 8 nucleotides match TRBD1. Trimming at V came to 4 bases and at J to 7 bases, leaving 6 bases not matched to a gene. Germline CDR1 and CDR2: SGHTA and FQGNSA. The CDR3 extends over 14 amino acids.

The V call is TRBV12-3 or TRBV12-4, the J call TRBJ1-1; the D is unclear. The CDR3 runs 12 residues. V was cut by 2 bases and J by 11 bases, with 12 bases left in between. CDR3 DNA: TGTGCCAGCAGTTTAATGACCGAGGTCGCTTTCTTT. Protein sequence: CASSLMTEVAFF.